The 16 T cell receptor beta chains below all came from one sample that was sequenced in a study of control samples from healthy donors and cancer patients. Clones were sequenced by immunoSEQ multiplex PCR, and TCRdb holds only the in-frame ones, with some missing. This sample has around 140,000 clones, with approximately 89% found just once. Sequenced input: PBMCs. The source of these receptors is a man in his fifties with head and neck cancer.

V and J are TRBV5-5 and TRBJ1-2, with D maybe TRBD1 (6 bases). The CDR3 has 15 amino acids. V lost 0 bases and J 5 bases, leaving 14 bases between the germline ends. From germline, CDR1 is SGHKS and CDR2 YYEKEE (reference sequence). This chain's CDR3 is CASSLGRQGRYGYTF. Here the CDR3 DNA reads TGTGCCAGCAGCTTGGGTCGGCAGGGGCGGTATGGCTACACCTTC.

This rearrangement joins TRBV6-5 to TRBJ2-1; 8 nucleotides align to TRBD1. V was pared by 5 bases and J by 0 bases, with 3 bases of the junction left unmatched. The CDR3 runs 15 residues. CDR1 and CDR2 from the germline V gene are MNHEY and SVGAGI. The CDR3 DNA is TGTGCCAGCAGTCTCGACAGGGGCTCCTACAATGAGCAGTTCTTC. Translating it yields CASSLDRGSYNEQFF.

The V and J genes are TRBV6-4 and TRBJ2-3; no clear D gene. The CDR3 is 14 residues long. V lost 0 bases and J 3 bases, leaving 7 bases between the germline ends. Germline V gene lookup returns CDR1 MRHNA and CDR2 SNTAGT. CDR3 loop: CASSDSVYTDTQYF. The CDR3 DNA reads as TGTGCCAGCAGTGACTCGGTCTATACAGATACGCAGTATTTT.

This clone has only one observation. The rearrangement uses TRBV11-2 and TRBJ2-2, with TRBD1 identical over 7 bases. The V gene's germline CDR1 is SGHAT and CDR2 FQNNGV. V lost 8 bases and J lost 5; bases outside the gene matches: 17. The CDR3 loop spans 17 amino acids. The CDR3 is CASRQWDSLQGTGELFF. CDR3 sequence (DNA): TGTGCCAGCCGCCAATGGGACAGCCTTCAAGGAACCGGGGAGCTGTTTTTT.

The genes are TRBV7-9 and TRBJ1-5, with TRBD1 identical over 9 bases. Unmatched junction bases numbered 10, after V lost 5 bases and J lost 5 bases. In germline, CDR1 is SEHNR, CDR2 FQNEAQ (reference sequence). CDR3 length equals 16 residues. The CDR3 is CASSKLRTGADQPQHF. The CDR3 DNA reads as TGTGCCAGCAGCAAACTTCGGACAGGGGCGGATCAGCCCCAGCATTTT.

V usage is TRBV5-1 and J usage is TRBJ2-1; either TRBD1 or TRBD2 may fit D (5 bases each). This CDR3 spans 15 amino acids. Germline V gene lookup returns CDR1 SGHRS and CDR2 YFSETQ. V lost 1 base to trimming and J lost 8 bases, with 16 bases between them. CDR3 residues: CASSLPGHRDDEQFF. The CDR3 nucleotides are TGCGCCAGCAGCTTGCCCGGACACCGGGACGATGAGCAGTTCTTC.

CDR3 amino acids: CASQTGKAGELFF. CDR3 DNA sequence: TGCGCCAGCCAGACAGGGAAGGCCGGGGAGCTGTTTTTT. The gene calls are TRBV5-1 and TRBJ2-2; the match to TRBD1 covers 7 bases. V lost 7 bases to trimming and J lost 6 bases; unmatched junction nucleotides: 6. This CDR3 is 13 amino acids long. Germline values: CDR1 SGHRS, CDR2 YFSETQ.

This clone occurred a few times. CDR3 amino acids: CATSRDRGDRSYEQYF. The CDR3 bases are TGTGCCACCAGCAGAGATCGAGGCGACAGAAGCTACGAGCAGTACTTC. V and J are TRBV15 and TRBJ2-7; perhaps TRBD1 as D (5 bases). Germline loops: CDR1 LNHNV, CDR2 YYDKDF (reference sequence). V lost 0 bases and J 3 bases, leaving 15 bases between the germline ends. CDR3 length: 16 amino acids.

DNA of the CDR3: TGCAGCGCGGCGACAAGGGCAGATACGCAGTATTTT. This codes for CSAATRADTQYF. The rearrangement joins TRBV29-1 to TRBJ2-3, with D uncertain. Trimming took 7 bases from V and 4 from J, leaving 12 bases between them. This CDR3 contains 12 residues. Germline V gene sequence: CDR1 SQVTM, CDR2 ANQGSEA.

The chain links TRBV18 to TRBJ2-7; 7 nucleotides align to TRBD2. This CDR3 is 15 amino acids long. Germline V CDR1 and CDR2: KGHSH, LQKENI. V lost 6 bases, J lost 5 bases, and 13 bases stayed unmatched. The CDR3 DNA is TGTGCCAGCTCCCCGGCGGGGAGGGCTGGCAACGAGCAGTACTTC. Encoded protein: CASSPAGRAGNEQYF.

A single count supports this clone. The chain recombines TRBV28 with TRBJ1-1; TRBD1 might be the D (6 bases). The ends were cut back, 7 bases at V and 5 bases at J, with 11 bases in the middle. The CDR3 contains 12 residues. Per germline, CDR1 MDHEN and CDR2 SYDVKM. The CDR3 is CASNRASTEAFF. The CDR3 nucleotides read TGTGCCAGCAACAGGGCGAGTACTGAAGCTTTCTTT.

The rearrangement joins TRBV28 to TRBJ2-1, with 7 bases aligning to TRBD1. The CDR3 has 14 amino acids. V lost 7 bases to trimming and J lost 3 bases; unmatched junction nucleotides: 6. Germline loops: CDR1 MDHEN, CDR2 SYDVKM. CDR3 amino acids: CASIPGTVYNEQFF. The CDR3 DNA follows: TGTGCCAGCATTCCCGGGACAGTCTACAATGAGCAGTTCTTC.

CDR3 protein: CASLSGTGGSSGNTIYF. The CDR3 nucleotides read TGTGCCAGCTTATCCGGGACAGGGGGCAGCTCTGGAAACACCATATATTTT. This rearrangement joins TRBV2 to TRBJ1-3, with TRBD1 matching 12 bases. J gave up 0 bases and V 8 bases, and 8 bases lay outside the gene matches. This CDR3 spans 17 amino acids. Germline loops: CDR1 SNHLY, CDR2 FYNNEI.

The gene calls are TRBV6-5 and TRBJ1-1; tentatively, D is TRBD1 (5 bases). V gave up 6 bases and J gave up 7 bases, with 18 bases separating them. Germline CDR1 MNHEY, CDR2 SVGAGI. The CDR3 covers 14 residues. CDR3 in amino acids: CASSYSPTDFEAFF. The CDR3 coding sequence is TGTGCCAGCAGCTATTCCCCGACAGATTTTGAAGCTTTCTTT.

The J gene is TRBJ2-1, the V gene TRBV6-5; 12 bases match TRBD2. V gave up 2 bases and J gave up 9 bases; unmatched junction bases: 5. The germline CDR1 and CDR2 sequences are MNHEY and SVGAGI. The CDR3 has 15 amino acids. The DNA of the CDR3 is TGTGCCAGCAGTTACAGACTAGCGGGGGAAGGTGAGCAGTTCTTC. This sequence encodes CASSYRLAGEGEQFF.

The rearrangement joins TRBV12-3 or TRBV12-4 to TRBJ1-2; D gene unclear. Trimming cost V 5 bases and J 8 bases, with 15 bases left between them. This CDR3 has 13 amino acids. The CDR3: CASSLDGSGGYTF. DNA for the CDR3: TGTGCCAGCAGTCTCGATGGATCCGGCGGCTACACCTTC.